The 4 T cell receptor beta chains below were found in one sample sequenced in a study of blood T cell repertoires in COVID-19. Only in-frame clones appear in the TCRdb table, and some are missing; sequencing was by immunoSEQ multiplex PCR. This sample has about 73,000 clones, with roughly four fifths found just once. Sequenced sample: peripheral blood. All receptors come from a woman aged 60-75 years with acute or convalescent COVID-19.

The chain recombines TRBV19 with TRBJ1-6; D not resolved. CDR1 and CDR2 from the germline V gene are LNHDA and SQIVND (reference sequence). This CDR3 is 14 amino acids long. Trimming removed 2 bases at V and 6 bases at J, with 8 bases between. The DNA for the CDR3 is TGTGCCAGTAGTATATTACAGAGTAATTCACCCCTCCACTTT. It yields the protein CASSILQSNSPLHF.

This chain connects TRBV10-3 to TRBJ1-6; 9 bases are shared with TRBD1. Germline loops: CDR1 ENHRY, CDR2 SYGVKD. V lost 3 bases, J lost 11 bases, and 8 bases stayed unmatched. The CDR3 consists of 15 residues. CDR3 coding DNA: TGTGCCATCAGTGAACCGACAGGGGGGCAAGCACCCCTCCACTTT. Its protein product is CAISEPTGGQAPLHF.

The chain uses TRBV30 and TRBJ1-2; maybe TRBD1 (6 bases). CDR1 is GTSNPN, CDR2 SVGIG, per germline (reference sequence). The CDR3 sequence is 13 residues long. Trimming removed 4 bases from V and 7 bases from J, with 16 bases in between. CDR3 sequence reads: CAWTPVQGSGYTF. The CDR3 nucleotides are TGTGCCTGGACCCCTGTACAGGGCAGTGGCTACACCTTC.

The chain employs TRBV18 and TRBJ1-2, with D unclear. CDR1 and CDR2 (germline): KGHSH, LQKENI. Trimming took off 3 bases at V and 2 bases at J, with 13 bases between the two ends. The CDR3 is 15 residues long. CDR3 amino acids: CASSPRRIENYGYTF. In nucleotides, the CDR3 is TGTGCCAGCTCACCTCGCAGGATCGAAAACTATGGCTACACCTTC.